Listed below are T cell receptor beta chains from one sample, sequenced in a study of T cell responses to AZD1222 COVID-19 vaccine. Repertoires were generated with immunoSEQ multiplex PCR, while TCRdb's copy carries only in-frame clones and drops some. The sample shows about 120,000 clones, roughly 90% of them seen only once. The specimen comprised peripheral blood, sampled on day 0 of AZD1222 vaccination. All receptors derive from an adult in good health. The CDR3 runs from the conserved cysteine through the conserved F or W. A D gene is named only where the DNA matches it firmly. Expanded clones are given a class, and other clones once, few, many or no size at all.

TRBJ1-2 TRBD1 TRBV24-1 once CATSDVGDRAGYTF TGTGCCACCAGTGACGTTGGGGACAGGGCGGGCTACACCTTC
TRBJ1-2 NA TRBV24-1 NA CATSDTGSHNYGYTF TGTGCCACCAGTGACACAGGGAGCCATAACTATGGCTACACCTTC
TRBJ2-1 TRBD2 TRBV6-2/TRBV6-3 NA CASSLRLAGGSYNEQFF TGTGCCAGCAGCCTCCGTCTAGCGGGGGGCTCCTACAATGAGCAGTTCTTC
TRBJ1-1 NA TRBV6-2/TRBV6-3 NA CASSLRVYLMNTEAFF TGTGCCAGCAGCCTCCGAGTCTACCTCATGAACACTGAAGCTTTCTTT
TRBJ1-1 NA TRBV6-5 NA CATRWRNTEAFF TGTGCCACCCGATGGCGAAACACTGAAGCTTTCTTT
TRBJ1-1 NA TRBV5-1 NA CASSHAGYEAFF TGCGCCAGCAGCCATGCAGGGTACGAAGCTTTCTTT
TRBJ1-2 NA TRBV15 once CATSSYFRPAGYTF TGTGCCACCAGCAGTTACTTTCGACCCGCAGGCTACACCTTC
TRBJ1-4 NA TRBV12-5 few CASGLPGGEKLFF TGTGCTAGTGGTTTGCCTGGGGGAGAAAAACTGTTTTTT
TRBJ1-6 TRBD1 TRBV5-1 NA CASSLAQGNSPLHF TGCGCCAGCAGCTTGGCACAGGGGAACTCACCCCTCCACTTT
TRBJ1-5 TRBD1 TRBV5-5 once CASSLLQGDNQPQHF TGTGCCAGCAGCTTACTACAGGGGGACAATCAGCCCCAGCATTTT
TRBJ2-1 NA TRBV28 NA CASSLPGPYNEQFF TGTGCCAGCAGTTTACCGGGACCTTACAATGAGCAGTTCTTC
TRBJ1-1 NA TRBV28 NA CASNSDPNTEAFF TGTGCCAGCAATTCGGACCCGAACACTGAAGCTTTCTTT
TRBJ2-1 TRBD2 TRBV7-2 NA CASSITPGLAGGSGGEQFF TGTGCCAGCAGCATAACTCCGGGACTAGCGGGGGGCTCAGGTGGTGAGCAGTTCTTC
TRBJ2-3 TRBD2 TRBV11-2 NA CASSLGLAGGDTQYF TGTGCCAGCAGCTTAGGACTAGCGGGGGGTGATACGCAGTATTTT
TRBJ2-1 NA TRBV12-1 few CASSPRQGSNEQFF TGTGCCAGCAGCCCTCGACAGGGCAGTAATGAGCAGTTCTTC
TRBJ1-4 NA TRBV5-1 NA CASSVNEKLFF TGCGCCAGCAGCGTCAATGAAAAACTGTTTTTT
TRBJ2-2 TRBD2 TRBV3-1/TRBV3-2 NA CASSQDQRTSGRTGELFF TGTGCCAGCAGCCAAGATCAACGGACTAGCGGGCGCACCGGGGAGCTGTTTTTT
TRBJ1-4 NA TRBV3-1/TRBV3-2 NA CASRGGNEKLFF TGTGCCAGCAGGGGGGGGAATGAAAAACTGTTTTTT
TRBJ1-6 NA TRBV6-5 NA CASSGGAPNSPLHF TGTGCCAGCAGCGGGGGAGCTCCTAATTCACCCCTCCACTTT
TRBJ2-3 TRBD2 TRBV6-1 once CASSGPGLAVLGADTQYF TGTGCCAGCAGTGGACCGGGACTAGCGGTACTTGGGGCAGATACGCAGTATTTT
TRBJ2-3 TRBD2 TRBV27 once CASVIGRTSGRGGTDTQYF TGTGCCAGCGTGATTGGCAGGACTAGCGGGCGAGGGGGCACAGATACGCAGTATTTT
TRBJ2-1 TRBD2 TRBV28 NA CASSLSASGSPGEQFF TGTGCCAGCAGTCTGTCGGCTAGCGGGTCTCCGGGGGAGCAGTTCTTC
TRBJ1-5 NA TRBV6-2/TRBV6-3 NA CASSYWGNSNQPQHF TGTGCCAGCAGTTATTGGGGGAATAGCAATCAGCCCCAGCATTTT
TRBJ1-3 NA TRBV9 NA CASSVDGAGNTIYF TGTGCCAGCAGCGTAGACGGGGCAGGAAACACCATATATTTT
TRBJ1-3 NA TRBV6-5 once CASIRTGLSGNTIYF TGTGCCAGCATCCGAACAGGGCTTAGTGGAAACACCATATATTTT
TRBJ2-3 NA TRBV20-1 NA CSASLSGTDTQYF TGCAGTGCTAGTTTGTCAGGCACAGATACGCAGTATTTT
TRBJ2-7 NA TRBV7-2 NA CASSPRTYTDSYEQYF TGTGCCAGCAGCCCCCGGACCTACACGGACTCCTACGAGCAGTACTTC
TRBJ2-3 TRBD2 TRBV7-2 once CASSLVAGGRADTQYF TGTGCCAGCAGCTTAGTCGCGGGAGGGCGGGCAGATACGCAGTATTTT
TRBJ1-1 NA TRBV10-3 few CAISGGLESHLVAFF TGTGCCATCAGTGGAGGTTTGGAGTCCCACCTTGTAGCTTTCTTT
TRBJ1-1 NA TRBV6-5 NA CASSLTGDEAFF TGTGCCAGCAGCTTGACAGGAGATGAAGCTTTCTTT
TRBJ2-7 NA TRBV29-1 NA CSVEAYNRRRSSYEQYF TGCAGCGTTGAAGCCTATAATAGGCGGAGAAGCTCCTACGAGCAGTACTTC
TRBJ2-3 NA TRBV28 NA CASTSSRDTQYF TGTGCCAGCACCTCCTCCCGGGATACGCAGTATTTT
TRBJ1-3 NA TRBV11-2 NA CASSLLDISGNTIYF TGTGCCAGCAGCTTACTGGATATCTCTGGAAACACCATATATTTT
TRBJ1-2 NA TRBV3-1/TRBV3-2 NA CASSQGNYGYTF TGTGCCAGCAGCCAAGGCAACTATGGCTACACCTTC
TRBJ2-7 TRBD2 TRBV7-7 once CASSPGGVVDYEQYF TGTGCTAGCAGCCCGGGAGGTGTGGTCGACTACGAGCAGTACTTC
TRBJ2-2 TRBD2 TRBV6-4 NA CASSAGGGSGELFF TGTGCCAGCAGTGCAGGAGGCGGGAGTGGGGAGCTGTTTTTT
TRBJ2-3 NA TRBV5-1 NA CASSSRGLTDTDTQYF TGCGCCAGCAGCTCGAGGGGACTCACGGACACAGATACGCAGTATTTT
TRBJ1-5 NA TRBV12-5 NA CASGLVLGGQPQHF TGTGCTAGTGGTTTGGTTCTGGGGGGTCAGCCCCAGCATTTT
TRBJ1-2 TRBD1 TRBV18 NA CASSQGQLLPNYGYTF TGTGCCAGCTCACAGGGACAGCTATTACCCAACTATGGCTACACCTTC
TRBJ1-2 NA TRBV5-8 NA CASSLFGSTLGYGYTF TGTGCCAGCAGCTTGTTCGGCAGCACGCTAGGCTATGGCTACACCTTC
TRBJ2-1 NA TRBV7-9 NA CASSLGGLGGPFF TGTGCCAGCAGCTTAGGAGGATTGGGGGGTCCATTCTTC
TRBJ1-1 NA TRBV29-1 NA CSVENLGLGEAFF TGCAGCGTTGAAAACCTGGGGCTCGGTGAAGCTTTCTTT
TRBJ2-5 TRBD1 TRBV23-1 NA CASSHPTRGVRGKETQYF TGCGCCAGCAGTCACCCTACCAGGGGAGTCAGGGGGAAAGAGACCCAGTACTTC
TRBJ1-1 NA TRBV18 NA CASSLDTQRGAFF TGTGCCAGCTCACTGGACACACAGCGGGGAGCTTTCTTT
TRBJ2-3 NA TRBV24-1 NA CATSDPDKISTDTQYF TGTGCCACCAGTGACCCTGACAAAATTAGCACAGATACGCAGTATTTT
TRBJ1-5 TRBD1 TRBV2 NA CASRPGQLQPQHF TGTGCCAGCAGACCGGGACAGCTACAGCCCCAGCATTTT
TRBJ2-1 NA TRBV7-8 NA CASSSRGQGIPYNEQFF TGTGCCAGCAGCTCTCGGGGCCAGGGGATTCCCTACAATGAGCAGTTCTTC
TRBJ2-7 TRBD1 TRBV18 NA CASSPGTDTYEQYF TGTGCCAGCTCGCCCGGGACAGATACCTACGAGCAGTACTTC
TRBJ1-5 NA TRBV7-9 NA CASSLSRYQPQHF TGTGCCAGCAGCTTAAGTAGATATCAGCCCCAGCATTTT
TRBJ1-5 NA TRBV10-3 NA CAISESGGNQPQHF TGTGCCATCAGTGAGTCCGGGGGAAATCAGCCCCAGCATTTT
TRBJ2-1 TRBD2 TRBV5-5 NA CASSLALFQYSGGRYNEQFF TGTGCCAGCAGCTTGGCCCTTTTCCAATATAGCGGGGGCCGATACAATGAGCAGTTCTTC
TRBJ1-5 NA TRBV30 NA CAWSIRQMFGNQPQHF TGTGCCTGGAGTATCCGACAGATGTTTGGCAATCAGCCCCAGCATTTT
TRBJ2-3 TRBD2 TRBV10-2 NA CASSGTIGLAENTDTQYF TGCGCCAGCAGTGGAACGATCGGACTAGCGGAAAACACAGATACGCAGTATTTT
TRBJ2-3 TRBD1 TRBV5-4 NA CASSLHPPGQGTDTQYF TGTGCCAGCAGCTTGCACCCCCCGGGACAGGGGACAGATACGCAGTATTTT
TRBJ2-1 NA TRBV18 NA CASSPTPLGTQGKNEQFF TGTGCCAGCTCACCAACCCCTCTGGGTACCCAGGGCAAAAATGAGCAGTTCTTC